These 4 T cell receptor beta chains share one sample of origin, sequenced in a study of blood T cell repertoires in COVID-19. Some clones are missing from TCRdb's copy, which holds only in-frame ones; the method was immunoSEQ multiplex PCR. The table has tens of thousands of clones, roughly 80% seen once; the top ten hold more than 4.5%. Sequenced material: peripheral blood. The receptors were sampled from a human donor in a cohort sampled during active or convalescent COVID-19.

The CDR3 loop reads CASSLAGRQGLYEQYF. In nucleotides, the CDR3 is TGTGCCAGCAGCTTGGCCGGGCGACAGGGACTCTACGAGCAGTACTTC. V is TRBV5-4 and J is TRBJ2-7; a possible D gene is TRBD1 (7 bases). The CDR3 spans 16 residues. Germline V gene lookup returns CDR1 SGHNT and CDR2 YYREEE (reference sequence). Trimming left V 0 bases short and J 3 bases short, with 16 bases between.

This sequence joins TRBV7-9 and TRBJ1-5; no clear D. There are 14 residues in the CDR3. The ends were cut back, 5 bases at V and 8 bases at J, with 16 bases in the middle. Germline V lookup: CDR1 SEHNR, CDR2 FQNEAQ (reference sequence). The CDR3 sequence is CASSPAGVRKPQHF. The CDR3 DNA is TGTGCCAGCAGCCCTGCCGGGGTGAGGAAGCCCCAGCATTTT.

The gene calls are TRBV6-5 and TRBJ2-3, with D uncertain. The ends were cut back, 5 bases at V and 4 bases at J, with 4 bases in the middle. There are 11 residues in the CDR3. CDR1 and CDR2 from the germline V gene are MNHEY and SVGAGI. For the CDR3, the DNA is TGTGCCAGCAGTCAATCAGATACGCAGTATTTT. Translated: CASSQSDTQYF.

The chain has TRBV5-1 and TRBJ1-2; a possible D gene is TRBD1 (6 bases). V lost 0 bases and J 3 bases, leaving 9 bases between the germline ends. This CDR3 spans 14 amino acids. Germline V lookup: CDR1 SGHRS, CDR2 YFSETQ. Here the CDR3 reads CASSLEGVYYGYTF. CDR3 DNA: TGCGCCAGCAGCTTGGAGGGGGTTTACTATGGCTACACCTTC.